Listed here are 24 T cell receptor beta chains from one sample, sequenced in a study of blood T cell repertoires in COVID-19. Generated by immunoSEQ multiplex PCR, the TCRdb table keeps only in-frame clones and is missing some. Of 65,000 to 75,000 clones listed, around 83% are singletons. The sample was peripheral blood. These receptors all stem from a man aged 80 or over with acute or convalescent COVID-19.

The gene calls are TRBV30 and TRBJ1-4; 10 nucleotides align to TRBD1. Germline V gene sequence: CDR1 GTSNPN, CDR2 SVGIG (reference sequence). J was trimmed by 7 bases and V by 3 bases; bases with no gene match: 2. This CDR3 has 13 residues. CDR3 DNA sequence: TGTGCCTGGAGGGGACAGGGGCCTGAAAAACTGTTTTTT. Translation gives CAWRGQGPEKLFF.

This chain joins TRBV7-9 and TRBJ2-1; tentative D call: TRBD2 (8 bases). This CDR3 region has 16 residues. Trimming removed 1 base at V and 5 bases at J, with 15 bases between. Germline lookup yields CDR1 SEHNR and CDR2 FQNEAQ (reference sequence). In DNA, the CDR3 is TGTGCCAGCAGCTTAGTTTCGGGAGGGGGCCACAATGAGCAGTTCTTC. This encodes CASSLVSGGGHNEQFF.

The CDR3 protein is CASSSSKGQGASNYGYTF. The CDR3, as DNA: TGCGCCAGCAGCTCCTCCAAGGGACAGGGGGCAAGTAACTATGGCTACACCTTC. The chain recombines TRBV5-1 with TRBJ1-2, with TRBD1 identical over 12 bases. Trimming cost V 3 bases and J 1 base; bases outside gene matches: 10. The germline V gene encodes CDR1 SGHRS and CDR2 YFSETQ. The CDR3 loop spans 18 amino acids.

The chain recombines TRBV28 with TRBJ1-5; a possible D gene is TRBD1 (5 bases). The ends were cut back, 3 bases at V and 9 bases at J, with 15 bases in the middle. CDR1 and CDR2 (germline): MDHEN, SYDVKM. CDR3 length: 14 residues. DNA for the CDR3: TGTGCCAGCAGTTTGGGGGGGTCGATTAGGCCCCAGCATTTT. The encoded protein is CASSLGGSIRPQHF.

The genes are TRBV7-2 and TRBJ2-2; TRBD1 is a possible D gene (5 bases). Germline CDR1 SGHTA, CDR2 FQGNSA. This CDR3 is 13 amino acids long. V was cut by 6 bases and J by 4 bases, with 9 bases left in between. For the CDR3, the DNA is TGTGCCAGCAGTTCACAGGTCACCGGGGAGCTGTTTTTT. It yields the protein CASSSQVTGELFF.

This clone has just one count. CDR3 region: CASSGNDRGFMNTEAFF. In DNA form, the CDR3 reads TGTGCCAGCAGTGGAAACGACAGGGGATTCATGAACACTGAAGCTTTCTTT. The chain has TRBV28 and TRBJ1-1, with TRBD1 matching over 8 bases. This CDR3 spans 17 amino acids. The germline V gene encodes CDR1 MDHEN and CDR2 SYDVKM. The trim removed 5 bases at V and 0 bases at J, leaving 11 bases unmatched.

The rearrangement joins TRBV7-9 to TRBJ1-6; D is possibly TRBD1 (6 bases). The CDR3 has 16 residues. The germline gives CDR1 SEHNR, CDR2 FQNEAQ (reference sequence). V was shortened by 1 base and J by 5 bases, with 12 bases between the two germline ends. CDR3 sequence reads: CASSLGGGQDNSPLHF. CDR3 nucleotide sequence: TGTGCCAGCAGCTTAGGGGGGGGGCAAGATAATTCACCCCTCCACTTT. The full variable domain, rest sourced from reference TRBV7-9 and TRBJ1-6, is DTGVSQNPRHKITKRGQNVTFRCDPISEHNRLYWYRQTLGQGPEFLTYFQNEAQLEKSRLLSDRFSAERPKGSFSTLEIQRTEQGDSAMYLCASSLGGGQDNSPLHFGNGTRLTVT.

This chain connects TRBV5-4 to TRBJ2-3; unclear D gene. Germline V gene lookup returns CDR1 SGHNT and CDR2 YYREEE (reference sequence). The CDR3 runs 15 residues. Trimming took off 3 bases at V and 0 bases at J, with 11 bases between the two ends. The CDR3 DNA follows: TGTGCCAGCAGCTCCACCAGGTCTAGCACAGATACGCAGTATTTT. It encodes CASSSTRSSTDTQYF.

The V call is TRBV3-1 (or the pseudogene TRBV3-2), the J call TRBJ2-1; 14 bases line up with TRBD2. Germline assignment: CDR1 LGHDT and CDR2 YNNKEL (reference sequence). The CDR3 is 18 residues long. V lost 0 bases to trimming and J lost 9 bases; unmatched junction nucleotides: 10. The CDR3 sequence is CASSQDGLAGGPGPEQFF. In DNA, the CDR3 is TGTGCCAGCAGCCAAGATGGACTAGCGGGAGGACCCGGCCCTGAGCAGTTCTTC.

The chain joins TRBV7-2 to TRBJ2-1; 12 bases match TRBD2. Germline V gene lookup returns CDR1 SGHTA and CDR2 FQGNSA. V dropped 0 bases and J dropped 7; count of bases not matched to a gene: 7. The CDR3 loop spans 17 amino acids. The CDR3 nucleotides read TGTGCCAGCAGCTTAGCCACACTAGCGGGAGGCTCGAATGAGCAGTTCTTC. Protein product: CASSLATLAGGSNEQFF.

The V gene is TRBV6-5, the J gene TRBJ1-2; 10 bases are a match to TRBD1. CDR3 size: 14 residues. The germline V gene has CDR1 MNHEY and CDR2 SVGAGI. V lost 6 bases, J lost 4 bases, and 5 bases stayed unmatched. The CDR3 coding sequence is TGTGCCAGCAGCAGACAGGGGGCGGGCTATGGCTACACCTTC. The encoded protein is CASSRQGAGYGYTF.

Only a few counts were recorded for this clone. This chain joins TRBV18 and TRBJ1-1, with a possible D match to TRBD1 (5 bases). CDR1 is KGHSH, CDR2 LQKENI, per germline. The CDR3 covers 15 residues. Trimming left V 2 bases short and J 1 base short, with 11 bases between. CDR3 bases: TGTGCCAGCTCACCAATGGGGACTACGAACACTGAAGCTTTCTTT. Translated: CASSPMGTTNTEAFF.

This clone was found once. The CDR3 nucleotides read TGTGCCAGCAGTGAGGCCGGACAGGGGAACTATGGCTACACCTTC. Protein: CASSEAGQGNYGYTF. This chain uses TRBV6-1 with TRBJ1-2; 9 positions agree with TRBD1. V shed 3 bases, J shed 2 bases, and the junction held 4 bases outside the gene matches. The CDR3 is made up of 15 amino acids. The germline V gene has CDR1 MNHNS and CDR2 SASEGT.

The chain links TRBV24-1 to TRBJ2-1, with TRBD2 as a possible D gene (6 bases). The V gene lost 0 bases and the J gene lost 9 bases, with 11 bases spanning the gap. This CDR3 contains 14 residues. CDR1 is KGHDR and CDR2 is SFDVKD in the germline V gene. The CDR3 DNA follows: TGTGCCACCAGTGATTTGCTTTCCGGGGGTGAGCAGTTCTTC. Translating it yields CATSDLLSGGEQFF.

The V gene is TRBV6-1, the J gene TRBJ1-1, with D possibly being TRBD1 (5 bases). Trimming removed 2 bases at V and 6 bases at J, with 13 bases between. Per germline, CDR1 MNHNS and CDR2 SASEGT. The CDR3 contains 14 residues. The DNA for the CDR3 is TGTGCCAGCAGTGAAAGGGGAAGGAAAGCTGAAGCTTTCTTT. Its protein is CASSERGRKAEAFF.

This chain's CDR3 is CASSLRGNTIYF. Written as DNA, the CDR3 is TGTGCCAGCAGCTTGCGCGGAAACACCATATATTTT. This chain joins TRBV11-2 and TRBJ1-3; unclear D gene. The V gene lost 3 bases and the J gene lost 4 bases, with 4 bases spanning the gap. Germline CDR1 SGHAT, CDR2 FQNNGV. There are 12 residues in the CDR3.

This clone was recorded once. The chain has TRBV7-6 and TRBJ2-7; maybe TRBD2 (7 bases). The CDR3 is 16 amino acids. Trimming took 4 bases from V and 7 from J, leaving 23 bases between them. Germline-derived CDR1 and CDR2 are SGHVS and FNYEAQ. The CDR3 is CASSSQRGGGSWEQYF. DNA for the CDR3: TGTGCCAGCAGCTCCCAAAGGGGCGGGGGCTCTTGGGAGCAGTACTTC.

The rearrangement uses TRBV5-8 and TRBJ2-5; 9 nucleotides line up with TRBD1. Germline CDR1 is SGHTS and CDR2 is YDEGEE. The CDR3 contains 16 residues. Trimming at V came to 3 bases and at J to 0 bases, leaving 6 bases not matched to a gene. The CDR3 sequence is CASSSATGGHQETQYF. CDR3 coding DNA: TGTGCCAGCAGCTCAGCGACAGGGGGACACCAAGAGACCCAGTACTTC.

J is TRBJ1-4 and V is TRBV2; D remains unclear. With 2 bases removed from V and 0 bases from J, the gap between germline ends came to 10 bases. In germline, CDR1 is SNHLY, CDR2 FYNNEI. CDR3 length: 16 amino acids. The CDR3 loop reads CASSELDGTTNEKLFF. In DNA form, the CDR3 reads TGTGCCAGCAGTGAACTCGACGGGACAACTAATGAAAAACTGTTTTTT.

The chain uses TRBV19 and TRBJ2-4, with 10 bases identical to TRBD1. CDR1 and CDR2 from the germline V gene are LNHDA and SQIVND (reference sequence). This CDR3 is 16 amino acids long. V was clipped by 6 bases and J by 5 bases; unmatched bases: 10. CDR3 sequence (DNA): TGTGCCAGTAGGATTGGAGGGACAGGGGATCAAAACATTCAGTACTTC. Translated, it gives CASRIGGTGDQNIQYF.

This rearrangement joins TRBV28 to TRBJ1-3, with unresolved D. Germline V gene data show CDR1 as MDHEN and CDR2 as SYDVKM. The CDR3 covers 14 residues. The ends were cut back, 8 bases at V and 0 bases at J, with 11 bases in the middle. The CDR3 DNA reads TGTGCCAGCGGAGCAGAGACCTCTGGAAACACCATATATTTT. This codes for CASGAETSGNTIYF. The entire variable domain, with the rest obtained from reference TRBV28 and TRBJ1-3, is as follows: DVKVTQSSRYLVKRTGEKVFLECVQDMDHENMFWYRQDPGLGLRLIYFSYDVKMKEKGDIPEGYSVSREKKERFSLILESASTNQTSMYLCASGAETSGNTIYFGEGSWLTVV.

The chain links TRBV30 to TRBJ1-2, with D tentatively TRBD1 (6 bases). The germline CDR1 and CDR2 sequences are GTSNPN and SVGIG (reference sequence). V was clipped by 5 bases and J by 9 bases, with 16 bases between them. CDR3 size: 12 residues. The CDR3 nucleotides are TGTGCCTGGCTCCTAAGTGGGGACAGCTACACCTTC. This sequence encodes CAWLLSGDSYTF.

V and J are TRBV19 and TRBJ1-1, with D perhaps matching TRBD1 (5 bases). CDR1 and CDR2 (germline): LNHDA, SQIVND (reference sequence). Between the trimmed V and J ends, which lost 3 bases and 1 base, there was a span of 9 bases. CDR3 length: 14 amino acids. The CDR3 bases are TGTGCCAGTAGTATTTCCAGGGCGAACACTGAAGCTTTCTTT. Translated: CASSISRANTEAFF. The full variable domain, rest sourced from reference TRBV19 and TRBJ1-1, is DGGITQSPKYLFRKEGQNVTLSCEQNLNHDAMYWYRQDPGQGLRLIYYSQIVNDFQKGDIAEGYSVSREKKESFPLTVTSAQKNPTAFYLCASSISRANTEAFFGQGTRLTVV.

V is TRBV29-1 and J is TRBJ2-5; possibly TRBD1 for D (5 bases). The CDR3 sequence is 13 residues long. The germline V gene has CDR1 SQVTM and CDR2 ANQGSEA. The V end lost 6 bases, the J end lost 2 bases, and 13 bases lay between the germline ends. Here the CDR3 DNA reads TGCAGCGTCGAACGACAGATACAAGAGACCCAGTACTTC. Amino acids: CSVERQIQETQYF. The entire variable domain, with the rest obtained from reference TRBV29-1 and TRBJ2-5, is as follows: SAVISQKPSRDICQRGTSLTIQCQVDSQVTMMFWYRQQPGQSLTLIATANQGSEATYESGFVIDKFPISRPNLTFSTLTVSNMSPEDSSIYLCSVERQIQETQYFGPGTRLLVL.